This TCR beta chain was identified during a study of read filtering for tumor transcriptome and immune sequencing. On the study more broadly: Per sample, TCR-region reads ranged about 4 to 11 million by IR-seq, about 80 to 1,400 by RNA-seq.

In germline, CDR1 is SGHVS, CDR2 FNYEAQ. The CDR3 loop spans 13 amino acids. The V gene lost 7 bases and the J gene lost 1 base, with 11 bases spanning the gap. From approximately 430 ng of RNA, a library with molecular barcoded alpha/delta and beta/gamma adaptors was made. TCRdb fed the reads into MiXCR, producing one record per CDR3 protein. The data show around 130,000 distinct CDR3 sequences, 13% seen once. With regard to this clonotype: The antigen is not known. This may stem from a read error, because a much larger clone lies one nucleotide away.

Study-wide results and limits: The CD138-negative fraction was mixed bone marrow immune cells, not pure T cells.

The sequence derives from a donor at least 40 years old with multiple myeloma. The chain has TRBV7-6 and TRBJ2-7, with D perhaps TRBD2 (5 bases). Sample: a population of CD138-negative cells sorted from bone marrow. CDR3 nucleotides: TGTGCCAGCACCCCGGGCGGGTCCTACGAGCAGTACTTC. Amino acids: CASTPGGSYEQYF.